This T cell receptor beta chain emerged from a study of read filtering for tumor transcriptome and immune sequencing. Study-level background: DNase treatment preceded whole-transcriptome library preparation.

Molecular barcoded adaptors covering alpha/delta and beta/gamma chains were used on 400 to 450 ng RNA. A single record per CDR3 protein comes from TCRdb applying MiXCR to the reads. The sample lists under 50,000 distinct CDR3 sequences; 12% to 15% were seen once. Regarding this clonotype: At one end the junction does not follow the germline gene, possibly because of a read error.

The CDR3 runs 19 residues. The germline CDR1 and CDR2 sequences are SEHNR and FQNEAQ (reference sequence). Source material: a population of CD138-negative cells sorted from bone marrow. The chain couples TRBV7-9 to TRBJ2-1; 9 nucleotides match TRBD2. The sequence was obtained from a donor aged 40 or older with multiple myeloma. CDR3 DNA: TGTGCCAGCGGCTTCGGAGTGACTAGCGGCTCGAGCTCCTACAATGAGCAGTTCTTC. This encodes CASGFGVTSGSSSYNEQFF.